This T cell receptor beta chain emerged from a study of blood T cells in healthy people across ages. The CDR3 spans 11 residues. V lost 8 bases and J 7 bases, leaving 11 bases between the germline ends. Germline CDR1 reads MNHNS; CDR2 reads SASEGT. The authors ran a second PCR of 7 to 11 cycles using a sample-barcoded 5' primer and a J-beta primer mix. TCRdb analysed the 5' RACE reads with MiXCR anew, one entry per CDR3 protein. The top ten hold roughly a tenth of the sample, which has about 760,000 distinct CDR3 sequences, 25% seen once. The sample was also linked to a second study, of T cells of mothers and their children.

The sample comprised blood. This receptor was taken from a boy aged 5-17 years in good health. J is TRBJ2-5 and V is TRBV6-1; D may be TRBD2 (5 bases). The CDR3 region has the DNA TGTGCCAGCTGGGTCGGAGGGACCCAGTACTTC. Translated, it gives CASWVGGTQYF.